The rows below give T cell receptor beta chains drawn from one sample of a study of blood T cell repertoires in COVID-19. Sequencing was performed with immunoSEQ multiplex PCR; in TCRdb, only in-frame clones are kept and a portion is missing. Of more than 85,000 clones in the sample, approximately 80% were seen once. The sample was peripheral blood. Every receptor here comes from a woman in her sixties or seventies with acute or convalescent COVID-19. The CDR3 runs from the conserved cysteine through the conserved F or W. D genes are given only for firm matches.

TRBV10-3	TRBD1	TRBJ1-4	CAISDGGRGDPLNEKLFF
TRBV11-2	.	TRBJ2-5	CASSLGQPWTQYF
TRBV18	TRBD1	TRBJ1-1	CASSPQGTEAFF
TRBV3-1/TRBV3-2	TRBD2	TRBJ2-3	CASSPGGDTQYF
TRBV9	TRBD1	TRBJ1-1	CASSVVGGMNTEAFF
TRBV4-3	.	TRBJ1-1	CASSQAWRVNTEAFF
TRBV12-3/TRBV12-4	.	TRBJ2-7	CASSFGDEQYF
TRBV7-7	.	TRBJ2-7	CASSNYRVEQYF
TRBV4-2	.	TRBJ2-7	CASSQDMRVSSYEQYF
TRBV9	.	TRBJ2-1	CASSLFGVPNEQFF
TRBV2	TRBD1	TRBJ1-6	CANNRDRENSPLHF
TRBV11-2	.	TRBJ1-1	CASSLVGGQAFF
TRBV4-3	.	TRBJ1-2	CASSQFTADGNGYTF
TRBV18	.	TRBJ1-1	CASSGAGHNTEAFF
TRBV9	.	TRBJ2-5	CASSVEGGQSAETQYF
TRBV7-6	.	TRBJ2-1	CASSLASRDEQFF
TRBV2	.	TRBJ1-4	CASSRLTGRTEKLFF
TRBV7-9	.	TRBJ1-1	CASSPWGERNTEAFF
TRBV6-1	TRBD1	TRBJ2-1	CASSEEAGGSYNEQFF
TRBV19	TRBD2	TRBJ2-7	CASSMLAGSAYEQYF
TRBV30	.	TRBJ2-5	CAWSRGQETQYF
TRBV28	TRBD2	TRBJ2-1	CASTSGYNEQFF
TRBV7-2	.	TRBJ2-5	CASSSTSMKTQYF
TRBV3-1/TRBV3-2	.	TRBJ2-7	CASSQGSRSYEQYF
TRBV5-4	.	TRBJ1-2	CASSLGGRVYGYTF
TRBV7-2	.	TRBJ2-5	CASSLAGPGDQYF
TRBV19	TRBD1	TRBJ1-6	CASMDRIDSPLHF
TRBV7-2	.	TRBJ1-3	CASSLGGGPSSGNTIYF
TRBV4-3	TRBD1	TRBJ2-1	CASSQVYQGGVAPSLFF
TRBV6-2/TRBV6-3	.	TRBJ2-1	CASSYSGGHYNEQFF
TRBV5-1	.	TRBJ1-1	CASSSGRVTEAFF
TRBV5-6	.	TRBJ1-4	CASSSDGGWEKLFF
TRBV10-3	TRBD2	TRBJ2-1	CAISGLAGGPGNEQFF
TRBV5-6	.	TRBJ1-1	CASSLIRTNTEAFF
TRBV5-5	.	TRBJ1-1	CASSSWGLNTEAFF
TRBV19	TRBD1	TRBJ1-2	CASRLAGGIYGYTF
TRBV10-3	.	TRBJ2-3	CAISTGLGSTDTQYF
TRBV5-6	TRBD1	TRBJ1-5	CASSLGGQIGQPQHF
TRBV10-2	.	TRBJ1-5	CASSESLAGPQHF
TRBV19	.	TRBJ2-2	CASNRDTGELFF
TRBV15	.	TRBJ1-1	CATSRDRGNTEAFF
TRBV28	.	TRBJ2-5	CASSPIGIGETQYF
TRBV30	.	TRBJ1-2	CAWSVNAGDGYTF
TRBV7-9	TRBD2	TRBJ2-3	CASSLGTSGRRTDTQYF
TRBV30	TRBD1	TRBJ1-4	CAGGQGREKLFF
TRBV7-9	.	TRBJ2-7	CASSRGQAGEQYF
TRBV20-1	.	TRBJ1-1	CSAYLNTEAFF
TRBV19	.	TRBJ2-7	CASSPEGLGIGDEQYF
TRBV6-2/TRBV6-3	TRBD1	TRBJ2-2	CASSSGTGVWTGELFF
TRBV7-8	.	TRBJ2-7	CASSLRRGREYEQYF
TRBV3-1/TRBV3-2	.	TRBJ2-7	CASSQAPGLSYEQYF
TRBV6-5	TRBD1	TRBJ2-3	CASSYSGTGSTDTQYF
TRBV2	.	TRBJ1-1	CASHGGGTEAFF
TRBV4-1	TRBD2	TRBJ2-7	CASSQGASGNSYEQYF
TRBV5-4	TRBD1	TRBJ1-2	CASSDTGGWSGYTF
TRBV6-2/TRBV6-3	TRBD1	TRBJ1-2	CASSYARDRDTKKEGYTF
TRBV15	TRBD2	TRBJ2-5	CATSWILAGLGETQYF
TRBV4-1	.	TRBJ1-2	CASSQGQARQPLHTNYGYTF
TRBV7-9	.	TRBJ1-1	CASSEIMSGQTNTEAFF
TRBV7-9	.	TRBJ1-2	CASSSGNSNYGYTF